Described below is a single T cell receptor (beta chain) sequence and its context. Antigen unknown. The table came from immunoSEQ multiplex PCR; TCRdb's copy has only in-frame clones and leaves some out. The sample has about 150,000 clones, roughly 92% seen once; the top ten hold 1.3%. The entry originates in a study of T cell responses to AZD1222 COVID-19 vaccine. Whole-study context: Analyses pooled second doses at about 4 or about 12 weeks. Findings and caveats of the study: Repertoires were obtained only post-peak T cell response.

The CDR3 spans 14 residues. V was clipped by 4 bases and J by 7 bases; unmatched bases: 9. Germline V gene sequence: CDR1 SGDLS, CDR2 YYNGEE. The rearrangement links TRBV9 to TRBJ1-1; 8 bases line up with TRBD1. The sequences come from peripheral blood, collected on day 0 of AZD1222 vaccination. The TCR sequence derives from an adult in good health. In DNA, the CDR3 is TGTGCCAGCAGCACCCGAGTGGGGACAGGTGAAGCTTTCTTT. Protein sequence: CASSTRVGTGEAFF.